These 32 T cell receptor beta chains came from one sample sequenced in a study of T-cell reconstitution after alpha-beta-depleted transplantation in children. Unique molecular identifiers were used in preparing the TCRbeta library. TCRdb ran MiXCR on the PCR reads and lists one entry per CDR3 protein. In the table there are some 490,000 distinct CDR3 sequences, about an eighth of which are singletons. The specimen comprised PBMCs from the stem cell graft donor, sampled from the stem cell graft. These TCRs come from a human donor who donated a stem cell graft to a child with combined immunodeficiency.

The chain has TRBV12-3 or TRBV12-4 and TRBJ1-5, with 8 bases fitting TRBD1. This CDR3 is built from 15 residues. The junction had 2 bases not matched to a gene; V was cut back by 2 bases and J by 2 bases. CDR3 sequence: CASSLSDRGNQPQHF. Here the CDR3 DNA reads TGTGCCAGCAGTTTATCGGACAGGGGCAATCAGCCCCAGCATTTT.

This clonotype was detected many times. The gene calls are TRBV20-1 and TRBJ2-4, with TRBD2 identical over 12 bases. This CDR3 has 16 residues. V lost 6 bases, J lost 1 base, and 7 bases stayed unmatched. Germline assignment: CDR1 DFQATT and CDR2 SNEGSKA (reference sequence). CDR3 protein: CSAGLAGQGAKNIQYF. Written as DNA, the CDR3 is TGCAGTGCGGGACTAGCGGGCCAGGGGGCCAAAAACATTCAGTACTTC.

This chain connects TRBV11-2 to TRBJ1-1, with D hard to call. V lost 5 bases and J 0 bases, leaving 10 bases between the germline ends. This CDR3 has 14 residues. CDR1 is SGHAT and CDR2 is FQNNGV in the germline V gene. CDR3 residues: CASSPLELNTEAFF. DNA of the CDR3: TGTGCCAGCAGCCCCCTAGAACTGAACACTGAAGCTTTCTTT. The whole variable domain, filled in from reference TRBV11-2 and TRBJ1-1, reads EAGVAQSPRYKIIEKRQSVAFWCNPISGHATLYWYQQILGQGPKLLIQFQNNGVVDDSQLPKDRFSAERLKGVDSTLKIQPAKLEDSAVYLCASSPLELNTEAFFGQGTRLTVV.

This clonotype was picked up a small number of times. The chain uses TRBV3-1 and TRBJ2-5; 8 bases line up with TRBD2. V lost 4 bases and J lost 5; bases outside the gene matches: 6. This CDR3 contains 14 residues. CDR1 and CDR2 (germline): LGHDT, YNNKEL (reference sequence). DNA of the CDR3: TGTGCCAGCAGCCCCCGGGGGGGGCGGGAGACCCAGTACTTC. Translation gives CASSPRGGRETQYF.

V usage is TRBV12-3 or TRBV12-4 and J usage is TRBJ2-7; 9 bases line up with TRBD1. V gave up 6 bases and J gave up 5 bases; unmatched junction bases: 5. CDR3 length: 13 residues. In nucleotides, the CDR3 is TGTGCCAGCAGCGGTAGGACAGGGGACGAGCAGTACTTC. It codes for CASSGRTGDEQYF.

This clonotype was counted ten times or more. The chain combines TRBV29-1 with TRBJ2-1, with a possible D match to TRBD2 (5 bases). V was shortened by 7 bases and J by 7 bases, with 11 bases between the two germline ends. This CDR3 contains 11 residues. Germline CDR1 and CDR2: SQVTM and ANQGSEA. The CDR3, as DNA: TGCAGCGGTGAGCGGCGGAATGAGCAGTTCTTC. This translates into CSGERRNEQFF.

This clonotype has a handful of counts. The genes are TRBV21-1 and TRBJ2-7; no DNA check was done on the table's D call, TRBD1. TRBV21-1 is designated a pseudogene. The CDR3 extends over 14 amino acids. The CDR3 coding sequence is TGTGCCAGCAGCAAAGGTCAGGGATCCCACGAGCAGTACTTC. Amino acids: CASSKGQGSHEQYF.

CDR3 DNA sequence: TGCAGCGTTGAAGCCGGAGCCTCCTACAATGAGCAGTTCTTC. Translated: CSVEAGASYNEQFF. The chain is built from TRBV29-1 and TRBJ2-1; D call uncertain. The CDR3 runs 14 residues. Trimming removed 1 base from V and 0 bases from J, with 7 bases in between. Germline CDR1 reads SQVTM; CDR2 reads ANQGSEA.

The genes are TRBV12-3 or TRBV12-4 and TRBJ1-2; D gene ambiguous. Trimming pared 2 bases from V and 0 bases from J, leaving 4 bases between. The CDR3 loop spans 13 amino acids. CDR3 protein: CASSLTTNYGYTF. CDR3 nucleotides: TGTGCCAGCAGTTTAACAACTAACTATGGCTACACCTTC.

In its sample, this clonotype was seen many times. CDR3 loop: CASSQFGGYEQYF. The CDR3 DNA reads as TGCGCCAGCAGCCAATTTGGTGGCTACGAGCAGTACTTC. V gene TRBV4-1 combines with J gene TRBJ2-7; the D is unclear. V shed 2 bases and J shed 3 bases, with 8 bases lying between them. The CDR3 runs 13 residues. Germline V gene sequence: CDR1 MGHRA, CDR2 YSYEKL.

This clonotype was seen a handful of times. V usage is TRBV6-5 and J usage is TRBJ2-3; 11 bases agree with TRBD2. CDR1 is MNHEY and CDR2 is SVGAGI in the germline V gene. The CDR3 totals 15 residues. The trim removed 4 bases at V and 4 bases at J, leaving 4 bases unmatched. In DNA form, the CDR3 reads TGTGCCAGCAGTTTAGCGGGAGGGGTCCCAGATACGCAGTATTTT. This sequence encodes CASSLAGGVPDTQYF.

This chain uses TRBV5-1 with TRBJ2-1, with 13 positions matching TRBD2. Germline V gives CDR1 SGHRS, CDR2 YFSETQ. J was trimmed by 6 bases and V by 4 bases; bases with no gene match: 4. This CDR3 has 15 amino acids. The CDR3 sequence is CASSAGLAGVNEQFF. For the CDR3, the DNA is TGCGCCAGCAGCGCCGGACTAGCGGGAGTCAATGAGCAGTTCTTC.

In its sample, this clonotype was seen a few times. The chain is built from TRBV7-9 and TRBJ1-2; D is unclear. CDR3 length: 14 residues. Germline-derived CDR1 and CDR2 are SEHNR and FQNEAQ (reference sequence). Between the trimmed V and J ends, which lost 1 base and 8 bases, there was a span of 14 bases. Here the CDR3 reads CASSLGEPGGGYTF. CDR3 in DNA: TGTGCCAGCAGCTTAGGAGAGCCAGGCGGAGGCTACACCTTC.

The chain links TRBV12-3 or TRBV12-4 to TRBJ2-1; 14 nucleotides align to TRBD2. Losses at the gene ends were 7 bases for V and 7 bases for J; bases not matched to a gene: 9. The CDR3 has 16 residues. Written as DNA, the CDR3 is TGTGCCAGCAAGCCCGGAGGACTAGCGGGGGGTAATGAGCAGTTCTTC. Protein: CASKPGGLAGGNEQFF.

The sample holds many counts of this clonotype. The gene calls are TRBV9 and TRBJ2-3; possible D gene TRBD1, 6 bases. Germline V gives CDR1 SGDLS, CDR2 YYNGEE. CDR3 length: 15 residues. Trimming cost V 0 bases and J 0 bases, with 8 bases left between them. CDR3 DNA: TGTGCCAGCAGCGTAGCAGGGGCTAGCACAGATACGCAGTATTTT. Translating it yields CASSVAGASTDTQYF.

This clonotype was found many times. The chain employs TRBV9 and TRBJ2-1; 8 bases are shared with TRBD2. J lost 6 bases, V lost 0 bases, and 8 bases had no gene match. Germline CDR1 is SGDLS and CDR2 is YYNGEE. The CDR3 loop spans 16 amino acids. The CDR3 bases are TGTGCCAGCAGCGTAGCTCAGCGGGGGCCTATCAATGAGCAGTTCTTC. Translation: CASSVAQRGPINEQFF.

The sample holds a few counts of this clonotype. V gene TRBV12-3 or TRBV12-4 combines with J gene TRBJ1-1; a possible D gene is TRBD1 (6 bases). Deletions cut 4 bases from V and 6 bases from J, with 18 bases between. CDR3 size: 15 residues. The CDR3 DNA follows: TGTGCCAGCAGTTATCACAGGGTCCTCGGTCCTGAAGCTTTCTTT. Translated: CASSYHRVLGPEAFF.

Points on this clonotype: The junction departs from germline at one end; a sequencing error may be responsible. The chain carries TRBV7-6 and TRBJ2-2; TRBD1 matches at 9 bases. CDR3 length equals 17 residues. CDR1 and CDR2 from the germline V gene are SGHVS and FNYEAQ. CDR3 nucleotides: TGTGCCATCAGCTGGGGTACAGGGGGCGAGCTGGTCGGGGAGCTGTTTTTT. Translated: CAISWGTGGELVGELFF.

J is TRBJ2-2 and V is TRBV5-1; a weak D match, TRBD2 (5 bases). The CDR3 has 14 residues. The V gene's germline CDR1 is SGHRS and CDR2 YFSETQ. The V and J ends lost 5 bases and 4 bases respectively, with 12 bases between them. This CDR3 reads CASSPRGSTGELFF. The CDR3 DNA sequence: TGCGCCAGCAGTCCTCGGGGTTCCACCGGGGAGCTGTTTTTT.

This clonotype has more than one count but fewer than ten. The chain uses TRBV7-8 and TRBJ1-5, with D perhaps TRBD1 (5 bases). The CDR3 consists of 15 residues. Trimming cost V 4 bases and J 0 bases, with 10 bases left between them. Germline CDR1 SGHVS, CDR2 FQNEAQ. The CDR3 is CASSYGGYSNQPQHF. The CDR3 nucleotides read TGTGCCAGCAGCTACGGGGGGTATAGCAATCAGCCCCAGCATTTT.

This clonotype was picked up many times. V is TRBV5-6 and J is TRBJ2-5; D is perhaps TRBD1 (6 bases). From germline, CDR1 is SGHDT and CDR2 YYEEEE. V was cut by 3 bases and J by 9 bases, with 15 bases left in between. CDR3 length: 13 residues. CDR3 in DNA: TGTGCCAGCAGCTCGGACAGAAGACGGGCCCAGTACTTC. Protein: CASSSDRRRAQYF.

The J gene is TRBJ2-1, the V gene TRBV9; TRBD2 agrees at 8 bases. The CDR3 is made up of 18 amino acids. Germline CDR1 is SGDLS and CDR2 is YYNGEE. Trimming cost V 3 bases and J 3 bases; bases outside gene matches: 14. CDR3 loop: CASSDRKREPRNYNEQFF. In nucleotides, the CDR3 is TGTGCCAGCAGCGACCGAAAGCGGGAGCCGAGAAACTACAATGAGCAGTTCTTC.

The chain combines TRBV2 with TRBJ1-2; 7 bases align to TRBD1. V dropped 2 bases and J dropped 6; count of bases not matched to a gene: 3. CDR3 size: 13 residues. CDR1 and CDR2 from the germline V gene are SNHLY and FYNNEI. The CDR3 loop is CASSELQGNGYTF. The DNA for the CDR3 is TGTGCCAGCAGTGAACTACAGGGGAATGGCTACACCTTC.

Ten or more counts support this clonotype. The V and J genes are TRBV7-2 and TRBJ2-5; 7 bases line up with TRBD1. This CDR3 spans 19 amino acids. The J segment lost 5 bases and the V segment lost 3 bases, leaving 21 bases of the junction unmatched. Germline CDR1 SGHTA, CDR2 FQGNSA. The CDR3 loop is CASSFGTARTGITSETQYF. Written as DNA, the CDR3 is TGTGCCAGCAGCTTTGGGACAGCTCGTACGGGCATTACGTCGGAGACCCAGTACTTC.

This clonotype was found a few times. This rearrangement joins TRBV5-5 to TRBJ2-6, with 7 bases fitting TRBD1. This CDR3 is 18 amino acids long. CDR1 and CDR2 (germline): SGHKS, YYEKEE (reference sequence). Trimming cost V 2 bases and J 0 bases; bases outside gene matches: 8. Written as DNA, the CDR3 is TGTGCCAGCAGCTTAGGTTGGGGACAGAGCTCTGGGGCCAACGTCCTGACTTTC. Protein sequence: CASSLGWGQSSGANVLTF.

The J gene is TRBJ2-1, the V gene TRBV6-2 or TRBV6-3; 11 positions agree with TRBD2. J was trimmed by 7 bases and V by 6 bases; bases with no gene match: 11. The CDR3 length is 16 residues. Germline-derived CDR1 and CDR2 are MNHEY and SVGEGT. The CDR3 here is CASRTLLAGGSNEQFF. The CDR3 nucleotides read TGTGCCAGCAGAACCCTGCTAGCGGGAGGAAGTAATGAGCAGTTCTTC.

The DNA for the CDR3 is TGTGCCGAAAGAAGGGCCGCCTACGAGCAGTACTTC. Residues: CAERRAAYEQYF. The V and J genes are TRBV24-1 and TRBJ2-7; D is unclear. Per germline, CDR1 KGHDR and CDR2 SFDVKD. This CDR3 contains 12 residues. Trimming left V 12 bases short and J 2 bases short, with 13 bases between.

This clonotype has only a few counts. V is TRBV4-2 and J is TRBJ1-4, with 8 bases identical to TRBD1. The CDR3 spans 16 residues. Unmatched junction bases numbered 8, after V lost 0 bases and J lost 8 bases. Looked up from germline, CDR1 is LGHNA and CDR2 is YNFKEQ. The CDR3 DNA follows: TGTGCCAGCAGCCAAGATTTTCCGCGACAGGGGGAAAAACTGTTTTTT. The encoded protein is CASSQDFPRQGEKLFF.

This clonotype came up many times. The chain links TRBV12-3 or TRBV12-4 to TRBJ2-5; D not certain. The CDR3 extends over 13 amino acids. V was trimmed by 2 bases and J by 5 bases, leaving 9 bases between them. The CDR3, as DNA: TGTGCCAGCAGTTTAATAGCCGGGGAGACCCAGTACTTC. It is translated as CASSLIAGETQYF.

This chain joins TRBV12-3 or TRBV12-4 and TRBJ2-1; TRBD2 matches 8 bases. The V and J ends lost 3 bases and 2 bases, in that order; junction bases with no gene match: 3. The CDR3 sequence is 15 residues long. The CDR3 DNA reads as TGTGCCAGCAGTTTGAGCGGGAGTCCCTACAATGAGCAGTTCTTC. Amino acids: CASSLSGSPYNEQFF.

The rearrangement joins TRBV15 to TRBJ2-1, with a weak D call TRBD2 (6 bases). The CDR3 consists of 15 residues. The germline V gene encodes CDR1 LNHNV and CDR2 YYDKDF (reference sequence). V dropped 5 bases and J dropped 1 base, with 12 bases sitting between them. In DNA form, the CDR3 reads TGTGCCACCAGCCCGGGGAGGCGGTCCTACAATGAGCAGTTCTTC. Translation: CATSPGRRSYNEQFF.

At least ten counts were recorded for this clonotype. The chain recombines TRBV24-1 with TRBJ1-2; D gene unclear. This CDR3 has 13 amino acids. Trimming stripped 2 bases from V and 1 base from J, with 4 bases between. CDR1 and CDR2 (germline): KGHDR, SFDVKD. The chain's CDR3 is CATSDSFNYGYTF. DNA for the CDR3: TGTGCCACCAGTGATTCGTTTAACTATGGCTACACCTTC.